The next 7 T cell receptor beta chains were all read from a single sample in a study of T-cell reconstitution after alpha-beta-depleted transplantation in children. During its preparation, the TCRbeta library received unique molecular identifiers. Each CDR3 protein is one row after TCRdb ran MiXCR on the PCR reads. The top ten hold approximately 7% of the sample, which has 29,000 or so distinct CDR3 sequences, under 8% seen once. The sequenced sample was PBMCs, mostly from graft donor cells, obtained 180 days after TCRalphabeta/CD19-depleted stem cell transplant. Receptors originate from a male patient between 5 and 17 years old who had a stem cell transplant for acute myeloid leukemia, so the T cells may come from the graft donor.

In its sample, this clonotype was seen many times. This chain connects TRBV12-3 or TRBV12-4 to TRBJ2-1; no clear D. CDR3 size: 8 residues. The germline V and J ends were trimmed by 7 bases and 8 bases, with 0 bases remaining between them. The DNA of the CDR3 is TGTGCCAGCAATGAGCAGTTCTTC. The encoded protein is CASNEQFF.

This clonotype was observed at least ten times. The V call is TRBV9, the J call TRBJ2-3, with TRBD2 matching 10 bases. Looked up from germline, CDR1 is SGDLS and CDR2 is YYNGEE. The CDR3 is made up of 16 amino acids. V trimming: 4 bases; J trimming: 5 bases; junction bases outside the gene matches: 10. DNA for the CDR3: TGTGCCAGCAGCTTAAAAGCTAGCGGGAGTGGAGATACGCAGTATTTT. Translating gives CASSLKASGSGDTQYF.

Ten or more counts support this clonotype. The chain is built from TRBV4-1 and TRBJ2-1; 7 bases are a match to TRBD2. Germline CDR1 MGHRA, CDR2 YSYEKL. The CDR3 sequence is 17 residues long. V lost 4 bases and J lost 3; bases outside the gene matches: 12. The CDR3 here is CASSPREGGPFYNEQFF. CDR3 DNA sequence: TGCGCCAGCAGCCCCAGAGAGGGAGGGCCTTTCTACAATGAGCAGTTCTTC.

This clonotype was found many times. The gene calls are TRBV21-1 and TRBJ1-2. TRBV21-1 is designated a pseudogene. This CDR3 comprises 15 residues. The CDR3 DNA is TGTGCCAGCAGCAAAGCGGTGCGGGGTTGCAATGGCTACACCTTC. Its protein product is CASSKAVRGCNGYTF.

The genes are TRBV7-3 and TRBJ2-2, with TRBD2 identical over 11 bases. V lost 2 bases, J lost 4 bases, and 9 bases stayed unmatched. Germline V CDR1 and CDR2: SGHTA, FQGTGA. The CDR3 consists of 18 residues. The CDR3, as DNA: TGTGCCAGCAGCTTAGTCCCCGGACTAGCGGGTGGCACCGGGGAGCTGTTTTTT. Protein product: CASSLVPGLAGGTGELFF.

This clonotype was detected ten times or more. The chain combines TRBV7-2 with TRBJ1-1; D is undetermined. Germline values: CDR1 SGHTA, CDR2 FQGNSA. The CDR3 sequence is 15 residues long. V was trimmed by 0 bases and J by 4 bases, leaving 12 bases between them. CDR3: CASSLAPRRSTEAFF. The CDR3 region has the DNA TGTGCCAGCAGCTTAGCTCCGCGGCGGAGCACTGAAGCTTTCTTT.

This clonotype came up many times. V and J are TRBV6-5 and TRBJ2-5, with TRBD2 matching 14 bases. V lost 6 bases to trimming and J lost 4 bases; unmatched junction nucleotides: 7. From germline, CDR1 is MNHEY and CDR2 SVGAGI. CDR3 length equals 16 residues. CDR3 nucleotides: TGTGCCAGCAGCCAAGGACTAGCGGGAGGAAGAGAGACCCAGTACTTC. Its protein product is CASSQGLAGGRETQYF.